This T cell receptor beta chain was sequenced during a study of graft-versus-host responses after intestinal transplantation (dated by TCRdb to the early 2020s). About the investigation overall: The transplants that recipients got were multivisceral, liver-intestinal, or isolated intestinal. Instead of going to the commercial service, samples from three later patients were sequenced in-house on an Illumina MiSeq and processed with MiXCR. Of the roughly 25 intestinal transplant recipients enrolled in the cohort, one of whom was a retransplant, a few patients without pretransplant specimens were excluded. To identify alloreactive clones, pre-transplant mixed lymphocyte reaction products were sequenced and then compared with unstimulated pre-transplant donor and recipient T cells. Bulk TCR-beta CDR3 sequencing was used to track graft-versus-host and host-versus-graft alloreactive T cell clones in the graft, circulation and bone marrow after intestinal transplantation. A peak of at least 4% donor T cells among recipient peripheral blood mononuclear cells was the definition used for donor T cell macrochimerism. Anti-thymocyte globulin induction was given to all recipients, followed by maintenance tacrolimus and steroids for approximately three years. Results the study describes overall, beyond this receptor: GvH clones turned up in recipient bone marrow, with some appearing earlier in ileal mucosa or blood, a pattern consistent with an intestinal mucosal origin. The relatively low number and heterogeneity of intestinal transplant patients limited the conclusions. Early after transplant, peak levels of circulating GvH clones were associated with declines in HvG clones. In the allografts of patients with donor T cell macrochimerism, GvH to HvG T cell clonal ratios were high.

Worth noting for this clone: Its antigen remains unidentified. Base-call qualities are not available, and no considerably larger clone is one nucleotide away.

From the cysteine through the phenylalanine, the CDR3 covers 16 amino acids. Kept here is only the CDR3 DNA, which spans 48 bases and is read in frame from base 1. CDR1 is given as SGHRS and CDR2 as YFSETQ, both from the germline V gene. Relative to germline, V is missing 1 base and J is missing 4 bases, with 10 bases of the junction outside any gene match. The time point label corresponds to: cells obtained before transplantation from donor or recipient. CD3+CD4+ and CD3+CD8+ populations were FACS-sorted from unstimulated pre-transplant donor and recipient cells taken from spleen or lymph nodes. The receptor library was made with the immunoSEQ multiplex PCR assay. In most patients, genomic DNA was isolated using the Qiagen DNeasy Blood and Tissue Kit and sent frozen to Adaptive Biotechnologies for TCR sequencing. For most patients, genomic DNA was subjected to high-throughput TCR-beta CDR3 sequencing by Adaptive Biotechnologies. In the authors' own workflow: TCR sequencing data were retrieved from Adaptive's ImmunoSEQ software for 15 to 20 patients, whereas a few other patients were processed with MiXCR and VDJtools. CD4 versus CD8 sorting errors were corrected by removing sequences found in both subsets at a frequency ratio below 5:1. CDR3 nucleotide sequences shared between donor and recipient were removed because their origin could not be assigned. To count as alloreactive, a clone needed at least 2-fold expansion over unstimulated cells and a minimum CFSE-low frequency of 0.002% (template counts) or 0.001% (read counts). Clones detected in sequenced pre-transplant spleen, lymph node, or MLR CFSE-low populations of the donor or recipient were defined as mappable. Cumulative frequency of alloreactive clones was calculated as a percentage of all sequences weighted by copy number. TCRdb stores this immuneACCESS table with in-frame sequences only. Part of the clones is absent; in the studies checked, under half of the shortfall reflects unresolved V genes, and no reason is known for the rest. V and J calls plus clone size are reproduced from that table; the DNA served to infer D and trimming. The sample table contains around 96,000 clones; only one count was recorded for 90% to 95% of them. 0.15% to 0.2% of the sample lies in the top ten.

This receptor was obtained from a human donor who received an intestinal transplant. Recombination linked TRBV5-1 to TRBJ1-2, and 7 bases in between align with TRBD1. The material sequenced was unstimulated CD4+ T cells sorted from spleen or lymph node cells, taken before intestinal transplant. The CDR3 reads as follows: CASSLSPGTAIYGYTF. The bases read TGCGCCAGCAGCTTGAGTCCCGGGACAGCGATCTATGGCTACACCTTC.